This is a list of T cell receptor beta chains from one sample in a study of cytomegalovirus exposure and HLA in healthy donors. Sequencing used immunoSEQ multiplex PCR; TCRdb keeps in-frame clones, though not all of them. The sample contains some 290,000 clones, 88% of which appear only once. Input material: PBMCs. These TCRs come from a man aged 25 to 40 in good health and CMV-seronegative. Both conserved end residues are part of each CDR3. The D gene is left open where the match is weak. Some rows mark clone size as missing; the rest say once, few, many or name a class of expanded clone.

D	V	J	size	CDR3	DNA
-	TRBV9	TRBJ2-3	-	CASTLGGAVSDTQYF	TGTGCCAGCACCTTAGGGGGGGCGGTCTCAGATACGCAGTATTTT
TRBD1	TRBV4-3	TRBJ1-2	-	CASSSRGELKGYTF	TGCGCCAGCAGCTCCAGGGGGGAACTGAAAGGCTACACCTTC
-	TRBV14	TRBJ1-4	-	CASSQYQGRYEKLFF	TGTGCCAGCAGCCAATATCAGGGGCGCTATGAAAAACTGTTTTTT
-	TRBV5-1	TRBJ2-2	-	CASSFDTGELFF	TGCGCCAGCAGCTTCGACACCGGGGAGCTGTTTTTT
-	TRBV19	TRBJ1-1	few	CASSDTGSTEAFF	TGTGCCAGTAGTGATACAGGGAGCACTGAAGCTTTCTTT
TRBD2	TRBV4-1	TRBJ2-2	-	CASSEVVAGGPGELFF	TGCGCCAGCAGCGAAGTTGTAGCGGGGGGCCCCGGGGAGCTGTTTTTT
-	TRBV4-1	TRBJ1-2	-	CASSRHGSQTLGYTF	TGCGCCAGCAGTCGCCATGGGAGCCAGACCCTTGGCTACACCTTC
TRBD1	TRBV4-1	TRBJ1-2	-	CASSQTTGGWGDGYTF	TGCGCCAGCAGCCAAACGACAGGGGGCTGGGGGGATGGCTACACCTTC
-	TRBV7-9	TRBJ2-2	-	CASSPSETGELFF	TGTGCCAGCAGTCCCTCCGAGACCGGGGAGCTGTTTTTT
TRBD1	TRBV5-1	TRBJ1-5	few	CASSPGQGNQPQHF	TGCGCCAGCAGCCCCGGACAGGGCAATCAGCCCCAGCATTTT
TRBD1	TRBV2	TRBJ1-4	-	CASSSGQEELYATNEKLFF	TGTGCCAGCAGCTCTGGACAGGAAGAGCTCTATGCAACTAATGAAAAACTGTTTTTT
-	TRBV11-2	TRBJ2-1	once	CASSLTGMEQFF	TGTGCCAGCAGTTTAACAGGGATGGAGCAGTTCTTC
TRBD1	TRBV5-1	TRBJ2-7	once	CASSLAGRGTYEQYF	TGCGCCAGCAGCTTGGCGGGCAGGGGGACCTACGAGCAGTACTTC
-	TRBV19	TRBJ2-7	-	CASSNREGEYEQYF	TGTGCCAGTAGTAACAGGGAGGGAGAGTACGAGCAGTACTTC
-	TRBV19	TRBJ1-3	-	CASSIDRFSGNTIYF	TGTGCCAGTAGTATCGACAGGTTCTCTGGAAACACCATATATTTT
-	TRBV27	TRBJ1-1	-	CASSLWGGEAFF	TGTGCCAGCAGTTTATGGGGGGGTGAAGCTTTCTTT
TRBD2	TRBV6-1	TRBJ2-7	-	CASSESPSGGAPYEQYF	TGTGCCAGCAGTGAAAGTCCTAGCGGGGGGGCCCCCTACGAGCAGTACTTC
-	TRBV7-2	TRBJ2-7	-	CASSLNPGLVYEQYF	TGTGCCAGCAGCTTGAATCCGGGACTGGTCTACGAGCAGTACTTC
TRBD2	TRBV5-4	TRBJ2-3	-	CASSLESTSEPQDTQYF	TGTGCCAGCAGCTTGGAGTCGACTAGCGAACCACAAGATACGCAGTATTTT
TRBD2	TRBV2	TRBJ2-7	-	CASSRTSSLYEQYF	TGTGCCAGCAGTAGGACTAGCAGCCTCTACGAGCAGTACTTC
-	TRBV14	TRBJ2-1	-	CASSPQQSARNEQFF	TGTGCCAGCAGCCCCCAGCAGTCCGCGAGGAATGAGCAGTTCTTC
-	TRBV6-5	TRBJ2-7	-	CASSLSSYEQYF	TGTGCCAGCAGTCTTAGCTCCTACGAGCAGTACTTC
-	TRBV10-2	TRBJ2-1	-	CASSVDGLRYNEQFF	TGCGCCAGCAGTGTAGACGGACTACGCTACAATGAGCAGTTCTTC
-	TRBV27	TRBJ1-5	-	CASSPTGNSNQPQHF	TGTGCCAGCAGCCCGACGGGGAATAGCAATCAGCCCCAGCATTTT
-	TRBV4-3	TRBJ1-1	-	CASSRTTTGTVMNTEAFF	TGCGCCAGCAGTCGGACTACTACCGGGACGGTCATGAACACTGAAGCTTTCTTT
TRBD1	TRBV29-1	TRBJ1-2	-	CSVAQGASGYTF	TGCAGCGTTGCTCAGGGGGCGAGTGGCTACACCTTC
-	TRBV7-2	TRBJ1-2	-	CASSFDRTEVYTF	TGTGCCAGCAGCTTCGACCGGACGGAGGTCTACACCTTC
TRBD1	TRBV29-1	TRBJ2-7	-	CSARDRTTYEQYF	TGCAGCGCTCGGGACAGGACCACCTACGAGCAGTACTTC
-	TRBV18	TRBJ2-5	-	CASSLQVGQETQYF	TGTGCCAGCTCCCTCCAGGTGGGCCAAGAGACCCAGTACTTC
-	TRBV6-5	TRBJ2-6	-	CASSYSEPSGANVLTF	TGTGCCAGCAGTTACTCGGAGCCCTCTGGGGCCAACGTCCTGACTTTC
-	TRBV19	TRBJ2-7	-	CARTTDGTHKPSYEQYF	TGTGCCAGAACTACCGACGGGACACACAAGCCCTCCTACGAGCAGTACTTC
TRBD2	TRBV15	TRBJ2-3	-	CATSRGLAGGLSTDTQYF	TGTGCCACCAGCAGGGGACTAGCGGGGGGACTTAGCACAGATACGCAGTATTTT
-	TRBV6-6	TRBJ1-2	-	CASSRQGSNYGYTF	TGTGCCAGCAGTCGCCAGGGGTCTAACTATGGCTACACCTTC
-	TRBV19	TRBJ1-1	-	CASSIGGVKTEAFF	TGTGCCAGTAGTATCGGGGGGGTTAAGACTGAAGCTTTCTTT
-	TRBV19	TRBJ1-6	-	CASSMDSIMGSPLHF	TGTGCCAGTAGTATGGACAGTATAATGGGTTCACCCCTCCACTTT
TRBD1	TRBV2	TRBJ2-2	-	CASSILPGQGGGELFF	TGTGCCAGCAGTATCCTACCGGGACAGGGTGGCGGGGAGCTGTTTTTT
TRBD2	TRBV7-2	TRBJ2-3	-	CASSLALLAGTDTQYF	TGTGCCAGCAGCTTAGCTTTACTAGCGGGCACAGATACGCAGTATTTT
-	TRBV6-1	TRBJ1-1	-	CASTQGWFTEAFF	TGTGCCAGCACCCAGGGTTGGTTCACTGAAGCTTTCTTT
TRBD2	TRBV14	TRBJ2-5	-	CASGTSGVQETQYF	TGTGCCAGTGGGACTAGCGGGGTCCAAGAGACCCAGTACTTC
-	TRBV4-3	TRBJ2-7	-	CAGHTGTRGYEQYF	TGCGCCGGACACACCGGGACTCGGGGCTACGAGCAGTACTTC
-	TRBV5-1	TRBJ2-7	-	CASSHNRALSYEQYF	TGCGCCAGCAGCCACAACAGGGCCCTCTCCTACGAGCAGTACTTC
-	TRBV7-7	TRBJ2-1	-	CASSLGRGSNEQFF	TGTGCCAGCAGCTTAGGAAGGGGGAGCAATGAGCAGTTCTTC
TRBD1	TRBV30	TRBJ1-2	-	CAFLQGAMVTYGYTF	TGTGCCTTTCTACAGGGGGCGATGGTTACCTATGGCTACACCTTC
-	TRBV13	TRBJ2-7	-	CASSPMRGTYEQYF	TGTGCCAGCAGTCCTATGCGGGGAACCTACGAGCAGTACTTC
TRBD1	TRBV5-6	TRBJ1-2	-	CASSPDRDYGYTF	TGTGCCAGCAGCCCCGACAGGGACTATGGCTACACCTTC
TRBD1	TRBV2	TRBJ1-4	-	CASSQDRGNEKLFF	TGTGCCAGCAGCCAGGACAGGGGTAATGAAAAACTGTTTTTT
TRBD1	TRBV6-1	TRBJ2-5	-	CASRLQGWETQYF	TGTGCCAGCAGGCTACAGGGGTGGGAGACCCAGTACTTC
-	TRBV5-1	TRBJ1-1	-	CASSLGAGEVEAFF	TGCGCCAGCAGCTTGGGAGCAGGTGAAGTTGAAGCTTTCTTT
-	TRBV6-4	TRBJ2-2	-	CASSPELRAGELFF	TGTGCCAGCAGTCCTGAGCTCCGTGCCGGGGAGCTGTTTTTT
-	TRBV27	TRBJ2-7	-	CASSLAGPYEQYF	TGTGCCAGCAGTTTAGCGGGGCCCTACGAGCAGTACTTC
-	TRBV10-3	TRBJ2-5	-	CAISGQIQETQYF	TGTGCCATCAGTGGACAGATACAAGAGACCCAGTACTTC
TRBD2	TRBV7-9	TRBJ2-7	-	CASRPSGGTYEQYF	TGTGCCAGCAGACCTAGCGGGGGGACCTACGAGCAGTACTTC